Following are 18 T cell receptor beta chains from one sample sequenced in a study of blood T cells in healthy people across ages. Through a sample-barcoded 5' primer and a J-beta primer mix, a second PCR was run for roughly 7 to 11 cycles. TCRdb re-analysed the 5' RACE reads in MiXCR, keeping a single row per CDR3 protein. Among 890,000 or so distinct CDR3 sequences listed, roughly 60% were seen once. The sequencing input was blood. These receptors were obtained from a man aged 25-45 years in good health.

The V gene is TRBV20-1, the J gene TRBJ2-3, with D possibly TRBD2 on 6 matching bases. In germline, CDR1 is DFQATT, CDR2 SNEGSKA (reference sequence). Trimming cost V 6 bases and J 2 bases, with 15 bases left between them. The length of the CDR3 is 14 residues. Here the CDR3 DNA reads TGCAGTGCAAGTCTTGGCGGGGACACAGATACGCAGTATTTT. It yields the protein CSASLGGDTDTQYF.

The chain has TRBV4-2 and TRBJ2-7; 7 nucleotides line up with TRBD2. In germline, CDR1 is LGHNA, CDR2 YNFKEQ. The CDR3 extends over 15 amino acids. V was clipped by 0 bases and J by 2 bases; unmatched bases: 4. CDR3 DNA: TGTGCCAGCAGCCAAGACCAAGCGGGGACCTACGAGCAGTACTTC. It encodes CASSQDQAGTYEQYF.

The chain recombines TRBV20-1 with TRBJ2-3, with D perhaps TRBD2 (5 bases). CDR3 length: 12 residues. Germline V CDR1 and CDR2: DFQATT, SNEGSKA (reference sequence). The V and J ends lost 5 bases and 5 bases respectively, with 11 bases between them. CDR3 bases: TGCAGTGCTGCTGCGGCGGGAGATACGCAGTATTTT. Protein product: CSAAAAGDTQYF.

The rearrangement uses TRBV27 and TRBJ2-3, with D possibly being TRBD2 (5 bases). V shed 6 bases and J shed 7 bases, with 8 bases lying between them. The CDR3 contains 11 residues. The V gene's germline CDR1 is MNHEY and CDR2 SMNVEV (reference sequence). The CDR3 protein is CASRRGYTQYF. CDR3 bases: TGTGCCAGCAGGCGAGGGTATACGCAGTATTTT.

A few counts support this clonotype. The rearrangement links TRBV4-2 to TRBJ1-6, with TRBD1 identical over 8 bases. The V gene end was trimmed by 2 bases and the J gene end by 8 bases; junction bases not matched to a gene: 2. The CDR3 loop spans 14 amino acids. Germline V gene lookup returns CDR1 LGHNA and CDR2 YNFKEQ. CDR3 nucleotides: TGTGCCAGCAGCCAACAGGGGGCGGATTCACCCCTCCACTTT. Encoded protein: CASSQQGADSPLHF.

CDR3 sequence: CSVAGTENSGNTIYF. The DNA of the CDR3 is TGCAGCGTTGCTGGAACGGAAAACTCTGGAAACACCATATATTTT. The rearrangement joins TRBV29-1 to TRBJ1-3; no clear D. Germline V gene lookup returns CDR1 SQVTM and CDR2 ANQGSEA. This CDR3 comprises 15 residues. Between the trimmed V and J ends, which lost 4 bases and 0 bases, there was a span of 13 bases.

The V call is TRBV4-2, the J call TRBJ1-2; 10 bases map to TRBD1. The CDR3 is 15 amino acids. CDR1 and CDR2 (germline): LGHNA, YNFKEQ. Trimming cost V 0 bases and J 9 bases; bases outside gene matches: 7. DNA for the CDR3: TGTGCCAGCAGCCAAGATCTATCGACAGGGGGCAGCTACACCTTC. It specifies CASSQDLSTGGSYTF.

The V call is TRBV29-1, the J call TRBJ2-1; weak D call: TRBD1 (5 bases). Per germline, CDR1 SQVTM and CDR2 ANQGSEA. This CDR3 contains 16 residues. V lost 1 base, J lost 10 bases, and 23 bases lay in between. The CDR3 nucleotides are TGCAGCGTTGAAGTGACACAGGCCTCCAGCTCCTACGAGCAGTTCTTC. It is translated as CSVEVTQASSSYEQFF.

The CDR3: CSARDPSGGAGEQFF. In nucleotides, the CDR3 is TGCAGTGCTAGAGATCCTAGCGGGGGGGCCGGCGAGCAGTTCTTC. The V call is TRBV20-1, the J call TRBJ2-1; TRBD2 matches at 12 bases. Germline V CDR1 and CDR2: DFQATT, SNEGSKA (reference sequence). The trim removed 0 bases at V and 10 bases at J, leaving 7 bases unmatched. This CDR3 is built from 15 residues.

The chain employs TRBV6-5 and TRBJ1-1, with a tentative D call TRBD1 (5 bases). The V end lost 6 bases, the J end lost 7 bases, and 15 bases lay between the germline ends. Germline values: CDR1 MNHEY, CDR2 SVGAGI. The CDR3 contains 13 residues. The CDR3 loop is CASRLRGLNEAFF. In DNA, the CDR3 is TGTGCCAGCAGGCTGAGGGGACTTAATGAAGCTTTCTTT.

The chain joins TRBV7-2 to TRBJ1-5; possible D gene TRBD1, 6 bases. V lost 5 bases to trimming and J lost 0 bases, with 11 bases between them. Germline values: CDR1 SGHTA, CDR2 FQGNSA. The CDR3 covers 15 residues. Written as DNA, the CDR3 is TGTGCCAGCAGCCTTGAACAGGGTAGCAATCAGCCCCAGCATTTT. Protein: CASSLEQGSNQPQHF.

The chain is built from TRBV20-1 and TRBJ2-7; TRBD2 aligns across 11 bases. The CDR3 has 15 residues. The germline CDR1 and CDR2 sequences are DFQATT and SNEGSKA (reference sequence). Trimming at V came to 3 bases and at J to 3 bases, leaving 7 bases not matched to a gene. The CDR3 nucleotides read TGCAGTGCTAGCCCGACTAGCGGGGTATTCTACGAGCAGTACTTC. Translated: CSASPTSGVFYEQYF.

The CDR3 protein is CASSNKDREMFF. The CDR3 DNA is TGTGCCAGCAGTAACAAGGACAGGGAAATGTTTTTT. The chain combines TRBV6-6 with TRBJ1-4, with 8 bases identical to TRBD1. CDR3 length: 12 amino acids. The V and J ends lost 5 bases and 15 bases, in that order; junction bases with no gene match: 8. Germline V gene lookup returns CDR1 MNHNY and CDR2 SVGAGI (reference sequence).

This chain connects TRBV6-6 to TRBJ1-1; D gene uncertain. The germline V gene has CDR1 MNHNY and CDR2 SVGAGI (reference sequence). The V gene lost 5 bases and the J gene lost 1 base, with 14 bases spanning the gap. The CDR3 extends over 15 amino acids. CDR3 region: CASSHHLYGNTEAFF. CDR3 nucleotide sequence: TGTGCCAGCAGTCACCACCTGTACGGGAACACTGAAGCTTTCTTT.

This clonotype was found a few times. This sequence joins TRBV10-3 and TRBJ2-7, with TRBD1 matching 9 bases. CDR1 is ENHRY, CDR2 SYGVKD, per germline. V lost 7 bases to trimming and J lost 1 base; unmatched junction nucleotides: 5. The CDR3 length is 14 residues. The CDR3 loop reads CAITDRGGSYEQYF. Written as DNA, the CDR3 is TGTGCCATCACGGACAGGGGAGGATCCTACGAGCAGTACTTC.

The chain joins TRBV12-3 or TRBV12-4 to TRBJ2-1; TRBD1 agrees at 10 bases. The length of the CDR3 is 14 residues. J was trimmed by 9 bases and V by 5 bases; bases with no gene match: 7. CDR3: CASSDRDRGGEQFF. CDR3 sequence (DNA): TGTGCCAGCAGTGACCGGGACAGGGGAGGTGAGCAGTTCTTC.

The chain is built from TRBV9 and TRBJ2-7; 7 bases are a match to TRBD2. V was pared by 2 bases and J by 4 bases, with 9 bases of the junction left unmatched. This CDR3 spans 15 amino acids. In germline, CDR1 is SGDLS, CDR2 YYNGEE. This CDR3 reads CASSVYGGGGYEQYF. CDR3 nucleotides: TGTGCCAGCAGCGTTTACGGCGGGGGAGGGTACGAGCAGTACTTC. The full variable domain, with the rest looked up from reference TRBV9 and TRBJ2-7, is DSGVTQTPKHLITATGQRVTLRCSPRSGDLSVYWYQQSLDQGLQFLIQYYNGEERAKGNILERFSAQQFPDLHSELNLSSLELGDSALYFCASSVYGGGGYEQYFGPGTRLTVT.

The chain has TRBV5-1 and TRBJ1-6; 9 bases align to TRBD1. This CDR3 spans 14 amino acids. The germline CDR1 and CDR2 sequences are SGHRS and YFSETQ. V was clipped by 6 bases and J by 8 bases; unmatched bases: 6. The CDR3 DNA sequence: TGCGCCAGCACTCAGGGACAGGGTGATTCACCCCTCCACTTT. Translating gives CASTQGQGDSPLHF.